This TCR beta chain came from a study of shared clonotypes between healthy human individuals. Assay: immunoSEQ multiplex PCR; the TCRdb copy retains only in-frame clones and omits some. In the table there are 2.5 million or so clones, around nine tenths of which are singletons. The CDR3 contains 14 residues. Trimming pared 5 bases from V and 12 bases from J, leaving 20 bases between. Germline lookup yields CDR1 MNHNY and CDR2 SVGAGI (reference sequence). Sequences were obtained from naive CD4+ T cells sorted from blood. Indicated subset: CD45RA+ positively selected. This clonotype was obtained from a man younger than 35 in good health. The V call is TRBV6-6, the J call TRBJ2-1, with D perhaps TRBD1 (6 bases). CDR3: CASSNPETGLAQFF. CDR3 bases: TGTGCCAGCAGTAACCCCGAGACAGGTTTAGCGCAGTTCTTC.